One sample yielded the 14 T cell receptor beta chains listed below, sequenced in a study of early T cells in non-severe SARS-CoV-2 infection. TCRdb re-called the 5' RACE reads through MiXCR, storing one row per CDR3 protein. The table shows roughly 64,000 distinct CDR3 sequences, with about 10% occurring only once. The sequences come from whole blood, collected at baseline. Every receptor here comes from an adult who was a healthcare worker with PCR-confirmed SARS-CoV-2 infection or an uninfected control (not recorded which).

A few counts support this clonotype. V and J are TRBV19 and TRBJ1-2; tentative D call: TRBD1 (6 bases). The V end lost 6 bases, the J end lost 4 bases, and 15 bases lay between the germline ends. The CDR3 contains 14 residues. The germline V gene has CDR1 LNHDA and CDR2 SQIVND (reference sequence). CDR3 protein: CASSLQGVSYGYTF. The CDR3 bases are TGTGCCAGTAGCCTACAGGGTGTCAGCTATGGCTACACCTTC.

This clonotype was recorded a few times. V and J are TRBV5-1 and TRBJ1-2; 7 positions agree with TRBD1. The CDR3 contains 14 residues. With 4 bases clipped from V and 6 bases from J, the junction kept 9 bases outside the gene matches. CDR1 is SGHRS, CDR2 YFSETQ, per germline. The CDR3: CASSLDRVRDGYTF. Here the CDR3 DNA reads TGCGCCAGCAGCCTCGACAGGGTACGAGATGGCTACACCTTC. The whole variable domain, remainder taken from reference TRBV5-1 and TRBJ1-2, is KAGVTQTPRYLIKTRGQQVTLSCSPISGHRSVSWYQQTPGQGLQFLFEYFSETQRNKGNFPGRFSGRQFSNSRSEMNVSTLELGDSALYLCASSLDRVRDGYTFGSGTRLTVV.

This clonotype has at least ten counts. The chain has TRBV2 and TRBJ2-3; tentatively, D is TRBD2 (6 bases). The CDR3 sequence is 16 residues long. Per germline, CDR1 SNHLY and CDR2 FYNNEI. V was pared by 2 bases and J by 1 base, with 13 bases between. In DNA form, the CDR3 reads TGTGCCAGCAGTGAATATTTGCGGGAAGGCACAGATACGCAGTATTTT. It specifies CASSEYLREGTDTQYF.

At least ten counts were recorded for this clonotype. The V call is TRBV5-6, the J call TRBJ2-3; 9 bases fit TRBD2. CDR1 is SGHDT and CDR2 is YYEEEE in the germline V gene. The V gene end was trimmed by 1 base and the J gene end by 0 bases; junction bases not matched to a gene: 6. The CDR3 extends over 17 amino acids. CDR3 nucleotides: TGTGCCAGCAGCTTGCAGCCTAGCGGGGAAAGCACAGATACGCAGTATTTT. Translation gives CASSLQPSGESTDTQYF.

This clonotype was seen at least ten times. J is TRBJ1-2 and V is TRBV7-6; D not resolved. Germline V gene lookup returns CDR1 SGHVS and CDR2 FNYEAQ. V dropped 3 bases and J dropped 7 bases, with 15 bases sitting between them. There are 14 residues in the CDR3. The CDR3 DNA reads TGTGCCAGCAGCTTGGACGAACTAGGGAGTGGCTACACCTTC. It translates to CASSLDELGSGYTF.

In this sample, this clonotype turned up many times. This rearrangement joins TRBV20-1 to TRBJ2-1; no clear D gene. This CDR3 has 12 residues. Trimming took off 3 bases at V and 14 bases at J, with 17 bases between the two ends. Germline assignment: CDR1 DFQATT and CDR2 SNEGSKA (reference sequence). CDR3 sequence reads: CSARPNSQLEFF. In DNA, the CDR3 is TGCAGTGCTAGGCCGAACTCCCAATTGGAGTTCTTC.

V gene TRBV29-1 combines with J gene TRBJ2-2; D assignment may be TRBD1 or TRBD2 (5 bases each). The CDR3 has 14 residues. V lost 4 bases to trimming and J lost 0 bases, with 9 bases between them. CDR1 and CDR2 from the germline V gene are SQVTM and ANQGSEA. CDR3 amino acids: CSVVGVANTGELFF. In nucleotides, the CDR3 is TGCAGCGTTGTGGGGGTAGCGAACACCGGGGAGCTGTTTTTT.

By sample share, this clonotype is medium-sized. The V gene is TRBV6-6, the J gene TRBJ1-5; 8 bases are a match to TRBD1. This CDR3 has 16 residues. J lost 4 bases, V lost 2 bases, and 7 bases had no gene match. From germline, CDR1 is MNHNY and CDR2 SVGAGI (reference sequence). CDR3: CASSYQRTGRNQPQHF. The CDR3 DNA reads TGTGCCAGCAGTTACCAGAGGACAGGGCGAAATCAGCCCCAGCATTTT.

The chain has TRBV3-1 and TRBJ1-6; D unclear. The CDR3 length is 16 residues. Germline V CDR1 and CDR2: LGHDT, YNNKEL (reference sequence). Trimming pared 0 bases from V and 10 bases from J, leaving 16 bases between. The CDR3 DNA reads TGTGCCAGCAGCCAAGATCTTTCCAAGGCGGGCTCACCCCTCCACTTT. Encoded protein: CASSQDLSKAGSPLHF.

CDR3 sequence reads: CASSFGNNEQFF. The CDR3 DNA reads TGTGCCAGCAGCTTCGGGAACAATGAGCAGTTCTTC. The rearrangement joins TRBV11-1 to TRBJ2-1, with D possibly matching TRBD2 (5 bases). The CDR3 sequence is 12 residues long. The V gene lost 3 bases and the J gene lost 5 bases, with 5 bases spanning the gap. CDR1 SGHAT and CDR2 FQDESV come from the germline V gene (reference sequence).

At least ten counts were recorded for this clonotype. The V call is TRBV27, the J call TRBJ2-1; D gene uncertain. The CDR3 is 15 residues long. Trimming stripped 5 bases from V and 0 bases from J, with 11 bases between. Germline CDR1 reads MNHEY; CDR2 reads SMNVEV (reference sequence). This chain's CDR3 is CASSPSHSSYNEQFF. The CDR3 region has the DNA TGTGCCAGCAGTCCGAGCCACTCCTCCTACAATGAGCAGTTCTTC.

This clonotype was seen a few times. The junction does not match germline at one end; this may be a read error. V usage is TRBV4-2 and J usage is TRBJ2-1; 7 positions agree with TRBD2. The V gene's germline CDR1 is LGHNA and CDR2 YNFKEQ. The CDR3 is 15 amino acids. The CDR3 region is CASSHLDSGGNEQFF. CDR3 coding DNA: TGTGCCAGCAGCCACCTGGACTCGGGGGGTAATGAGCAGTTCTTT.

The chain combines TRBV5-6 with TRBJ2-7; the D gene is possibly TRBD1 (5 bases). Trimming stripped 4 bases from V and 5 bases from J, with 16 bases between. The CDR3 loop spans 14 amino acids. Germline V CDR1 and CDR2: SGHDT, YYEEEE. CDR3 sequence reads: CASSRTWDSHEQYF. The CDR3 region has the DNA TGTGCCAGCAGCAGGACATGGGATAGCCACGAGCAGTACTTC.

This clonotype appeared many times. This chain joins TRBV12-3 or TRBV12-4 and TRBJ2-5; TRBD2 agrees at 10 bases. After removal of 2 bases from V and 1 base from J, the junction contained 1 base not matched to a gene. This CDR3 is 15 amino acids long. CDR3 in amino acids: CASSLSGGGQETQYF. As DNA, the CDR3 is TGTGCCAGCAGTTTAAGCGGGGGGGGCCAAGAGACCCAGTACTTC.